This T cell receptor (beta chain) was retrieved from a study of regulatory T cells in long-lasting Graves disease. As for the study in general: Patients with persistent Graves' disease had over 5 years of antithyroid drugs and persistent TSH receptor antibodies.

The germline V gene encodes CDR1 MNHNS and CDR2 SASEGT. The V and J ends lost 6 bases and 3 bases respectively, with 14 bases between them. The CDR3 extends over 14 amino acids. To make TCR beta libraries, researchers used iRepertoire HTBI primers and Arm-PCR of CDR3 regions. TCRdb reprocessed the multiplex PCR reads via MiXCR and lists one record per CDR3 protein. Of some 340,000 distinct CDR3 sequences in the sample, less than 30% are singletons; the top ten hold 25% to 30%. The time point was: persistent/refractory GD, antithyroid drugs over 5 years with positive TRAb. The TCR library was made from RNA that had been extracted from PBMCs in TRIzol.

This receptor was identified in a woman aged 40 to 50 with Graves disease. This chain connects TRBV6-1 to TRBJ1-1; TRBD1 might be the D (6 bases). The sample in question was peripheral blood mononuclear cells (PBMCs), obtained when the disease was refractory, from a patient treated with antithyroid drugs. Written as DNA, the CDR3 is TGTGCCAGCAGGGAGAGAGGGGGTTACACTGAAGCTTTCTTT. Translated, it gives CASRERGGYTEAFF.